This T cell receptor (beta chain) was sequenced for a study of regulatory T cells in long-lasting Graves disease (dated by TCRdb to the early 2020s). As for the study more broadly: In the newly diagnosed Graves' disease group, patients had been taking antithyroid drugs for less than 3 months. Peripheral blood TCR sequencing and RNA sequencing compared persistent Graves' disease patients with newly diagnosed Graves' disease patients. The study was registered as a clinical trial and conducted in China. A total of around 35 samples underwent TCR sequencing, from about 13 patients with persistent Graves' disease and approximately 20 patients with newly diagnosed Graves' disease. The paper's findings and limits, for the study overall: Lower TCR Shannon entropy and fewer highly expanded clones were observed in persistent Graves' disease patients than in newly diagnosed patients, which suggested clonal expansion. Persistent disease showed preferential use of TRBV28, TRBJ1-2 and TRBJ2-5, whereas newly diagnosed disease favored TRBV20-1 and TRBJ2-1. Persistent patients shared more public clonotypes among themselves (more than 2,500) than newly diagnosed patients did (about 900). The study examined only peripheral blood because the primary lesion, thyroid tissue, could not be accessed. The authors acknowledged the small sample size as a limitation that may reduce accuracy. Sequencing and analysis were limited to the TCR beta chain.

Receptor amplification or capture employed multiplex PCR. Sequencing was carried out with an Illumina HiSeq 4000. CDR3 regions were amplified by Arm-PCR with iRepertoire HTBI primers to construct TCR beta libraries. Gel purification was performed on PCR products prior to sequencing. As for the original processing: A total of roughly 65 TRBV and 14 TRBJ segments were identified across samples and were used for gene usage analysis of CDR3 amino acid clonotypes. COPE and FqMerger were used to merge the filtered high-quality paired reads into contigs. Contigs were aligned with BLAST to IMGT TRBV, TRBD and TRBJ reference genes, and CDR3 was defined per IMGT. Any clonotype with a frequency above 0.1% was counted as a highly expanded clone. Shannon entropy served as the measure of repertoire diversity, while the Gini coefficient captured V-J evenness. A clonotype was considered public if more than one individual shared it. The public reads were reanalyzed by TCRdb: fastp trimming at Q25, MiXCR alignment, in-frame beta chains only. Rows merge per CDR3 protein into single entries with the most common DNA and genes. Clone size and V and J calls follow TCRdb, not the original study. Within this sample are some 410,000 distinct CDR3 sequences, with 16% of them counted one time only. The ten largest make up about 11% of the sample.

The time point label, read with the paper, signifies: newly diagnosed GD, antithyroid drugs for less than 3 months. RNA was extracted from PBMCs in TRIzol for both TCR sequencing and RNA sequencing. Graves' disease was diagnosed according to American Thyroid Association guidelines. Patients for the study were recruited at an endocrinology department in Xi'an, China. Each patient gave 9 to 10 milliliters of peripheral blood, collected in an EDTA anticoagulant tube. Ficoll Paque Plus density gradient separation was used to isolate PBMCs, and no further T cell sorting was done. RNA quality was checked with an Agilent 2100 Bioanalyzer and agarose gel, and concentration with a NanoDrop 2000. The table lists this clonotype with many counts. This receptor's antigen is unknown. Per-base quality was not reported, and no clone a single base away is much larger than it. In the germline V gene (reference sequence), CDR1 corresponds to PRHDT and CDR2 to FYEKMQ. From the cysteine through the phenylalanine, the CDR3 covers 13 amino acids. Just the 39-base CDR3 DNA is kept, in frame starting at base 1. V lost 2 bases and J lost 8 bases; the stretch between them is 12 bases long.

This sample also belongs to another study, concerning T cells in Graves' hyperthyroidism and ophthalmopathy. From that second study: Stable Graves' hyperthyroidism was defined as the absence of progression to ophthalmopathy over 18 months of follow-up. The hyperthyroidism patients were between 18 and 65 years old and newly diagnosed, with a disease duration of less than 2 months. Exclusion was applied to patients with uncontrolled infections, other autoimmune diseases, pregnancy or lactation. Clinical symptoms, serum thyroxine and TRAb, thyroid ultrasound, and orbital computed tomography formed the basis for the diagnoses. A first-round RT-PCR of the TCR CDR3 used the HTBI primer set with the Qiagen OneStep RT-PCR kit. Most expanded thyroid clonotypes (frequency above 0.001) were also detected in blood, suggesting blood repertoires may reflect thyroid immune responses. Ophthalmopathy was separated from stable hyperthyroidism by a 13 V-J signature model, with around 90% sensitivity and about 81% specificity obtained in cross-validation and 80%/75% obtained in testing. In validation, progression to ophthalmopathy was predicted by the model with 70.59% sensitivity and around 75% specificity, a median of about 6.4 months before onset. TCR V-J signatures able to tell the groups apart were searched for in a discovery cohort of 100 patients, of whom 43 had Graves' ophthalmopathy and around 56 had stable Graves' hyperthyroidism. Prospective prediction of ophthalmopathy was tested in an independent validation cohort consisting of 18 hyperthyroidism patients and more than 15 patients who later progressed to ophthalmopathy. The roughly 91 discovery patients were randomly divided into training and test sets at a 7:3 ratio. The study also compared thyroid tissue and blood T-cell repertoires from a handful of Graves' hyperthyroidism patients. Once sampling was done, hyperthyroidism patients were given methimazole at a starting dose of 30 mg daily, whereas ophthalmopathy patients were given high-dose intravenous methylprednisolone. The libraries were constructed in a second round of multiplex PCR and then size-selected and purified. Libraries were sequenced paired-end with 100 bp reads on an Illumina HiSeq2000. SOAPnuke was used to process the raw data, throwing out any read that contained adapters or uncalled bases, had a mean Phred below 15, or lacked an exact constant-primer or identifier match. COPE v1.2.5 was used to merge high-quality paired reads, and clonotypes were defined as unique nucleotide sequences. Clonotypes were aligned to IMGT TRBV, TRBD and TRBJ reference segments using MiTCR v1.1. The analysis included only V-J combinations with a frequency above 0.0001, which together covered more than 99% of the repertoires. A TCS score was defined as the ratio between F50 (clonal expansion) and ExV (chaos), using BLOSUM62-based TCRdist between CDR3 peptides within each V-J. Welch's t-statistics and random forest reduced several hundred V-J features to under 15, which were used in a naive Bayes classifier (R e1071). Sample size was not statistically predetermined, and blinding of investigators to group allocation was not performed. TCR Vbeta CDR3 sequencing of 140 or so peripheral blood samples (around 45 ophthalmopathy, 75 to 85 hyperthyroidism and roughly 17 progressor patients) is reported in the paper.

Source: peripheral blood mononuclear cells (PBMCs), taken at new diagnosis, from a patient treated with antithyroid drugs. The source is a woman aged 25 to 39 with Graves disease. Donor details come from another sample of the same person, matched by shared clones. This chain joins TRBV13 to TRBJ1-1, with TRBD1 as a weak D call on 6 bases. The nucleotide sequence is given as TGTGCCAGCAGCTTACGGCCAGGGGAAGAAGCTTTCTTT. This yields the protein CASSLRPGEEAFF. The variable domain in full, with residues beyond the CDR3 obtained from the reference TRBV13 and TRBJ1-1 genes, is AAGVIQSPRHLIKEKRETATLKCYPIPRHDTVYWYQQGPGQDPQFLISFYEKMQSDKGSIPDRFSAQQFSDYHSELNMSSLELGDSALYFCASSLRPGEEAFFGQGTRLTVV.